This passage covers 16 T cell receptor beta chains from one sample sequenced in a study of blood T cell repertoires in COVID-19. TCRdb's copy holds only in-frame clones and misses some; the assay was immunoSEQ multiplex PCR. Among around 40,000 clones listed, more than 75% were seen once. The sequencing sample was made of peripheral blood. These receptors were obtained from a human donor in a cohort sampled during active COVID-19.

A word on this clone: A single base separates this from a much larger clone, so it may be a read error. Distinct nucleotide sequences in the sample also encode this CDR3. The CDR3 sequence: CAPSWAGGGGYEQYF. In DNA form, the CDR3 reads TGCGCCCCCAGCTGGGCCGGGGGCGGGGGCTACGAGCAGTACTTC. J is TRBJ2-7 and V is TRBV5-1; TRBD2 is a possible D gene (7 bases). The length of the CDR3 is 15 residues. V was pared by 10 bases and J by 3 bases, with 23 bases between. The germline V gene encodes CDR1 SGHRS and CDR2 YFSETQ.

This chain joins TRBV19 and TRBJ1-5, with D possibly being TRBD1 (5 bases). Per germline, CDR1 LNHDA and CDR2 SQIVND (reference sequence). Trimming took 7 bases from V and 1 from J, leaving 14 bases between them. The length of the CDR3 is 15 residues. The CDR3 here is CASNDWGSSNQPQHF. The CDR3 DNA reads as TGTGCCAGTAACGACTGGGGCTCGAGCAATCAGCCCCAGCATTTT.

To note about this clone: This specimen includes other DNA sequences encoding the same CDR3. The chain joins TRBV18 to TRBJ2-5; TRBD2 matches at 13 bases. V lost 4 bases to trimming and J lost 5 bases; unmatched junction nucleotides: 4. The CDR3 is 15 amino acids. Looked up from germline, CDR1 is KGHSH and CDR2 is LQKENI. The CDR3 bases are TGTGCCAGCTCACAACTAGCGGGGGGGCCCGAGACCCAGTACTTC. Protein sequence: CASSQLAGGPETQYF.

The count of this clone is one. The CDR3 sequence is CASSEMGALNTEAFF. The DNA for the CDR3 is TGTGCCAGCAGTGAAATGGGAGCACTGAACACTGAAGCTTTCTTT. This rearrangement joins TRBV2 to TRBJ1-1; D is uncertain. Germline values: CDR1 SNHLY, CDR2 FYNNEI. The germline V and J ends were trimmed by 2 bases and 0 bases, with 10 bases remaining between them. This CDR3 has 15 amino acids.

The chain carries TRBV27 and TRBJ2-1; 10 nucleotides align to TRBD1. Germline V gives CDR1 MNHEY, CDR2 SMNVEV (reference sequence). The CDR3 runs 16 residues. V gave up 5 bases and J gave up 8 bases; unmatched junction bases: 12. CDR3 in DNA: TGTGCCAGCAGTATCCTACGGACAGGGGGTATGGATGAGCAGTTCTTC. It translates to CASSILRTGGMDEQFF.

V and J are TRBV29-1 and TRBJ2-1; 9 bases are a match to TRBD1. The CDR3 is 15 residues long. Germline values: CDR1 SQVTM, CDR2 ANQGSEA. The ends lost 5 bases at V and 4 bases at J; junction bases unmatched: 9. Here the CDR3 DNA reads TGCAGCGTTCGGCTGGGACAGGGAACATACAATGAGCAGTTCTTC. Its protein is CSVRLGQGTYNEQFF.

This clone occurred once. The chain couples TRBV4-1 to TRBJ1-4; unclear D gene. The CDR3 extends over 17 amino acids. Germline loops: CDR1 MGHRA, CDR2 YSYEKL. V was trimmed by 0 bases and J by 4 bases, leaving 15 bases between them. In DNA, the CDR3 is TGCGCCAGCAGCCAAGAGGCCAGAGCAGGCCATAATGAAAAACTGTTTTTT. Protein: CASSQEARAGHNEKLFF.

J is TRBJ2-3 and V is TRBV4-1; TRBD2 matches 7 bases. The germline V gene encodes CDR1 MGHRA and CDR2 YSYEKL. J was trimmed by 0 bases and V by 4 bases; bases with no gene match: 7. The CDR3 runs to 16 residues. In nucleotides, the CDR3 is TGCGCCAGCAGCCCTTCTAGAGCGGGGAGCACAGATACGCAGTATTTT. Translated: CASSPSRAGSTDTQYF.

This chain uses TRBV18 with TRBJ1-5, with a weak D call TRBD1 (5 bases). CDR1 and CDR2 (germline): KGHSH, LQKENI. The CDR3 loop spans 17 amino acids. V was shortened by 1 base and J by 0 bases, with 13 bases between the two germline ends. The CDR3 DNA sequence: TGTGCCAGCTCACCACGGGCAGCCAGGGATAGCAATCAGCCCCAGCATTTT. This codes for CASSPRAARDSNQPQHF.

The chain couples TRBV12-3 or TRBV12-4 to TRBJ1-2, with a tentative D call TRBD1 (5 bases). V lost 6 bases and J 1 base, leaving 6 bases between the germline ends. CDR3 length: 12 amino acids. CDR3 bases: TGTGCCAGCAGGGGGCTTAACTATGGCTACACCTTC. Translating gives CASRGLNYGYTF.

The chain joins TRBV10-3 to TRBJ2-1; no clear D gene. Germline-derived CDR1 and CDR2 are ENHRY and SYGVKD. The CDR3 loop spans 14 amino acids. The V end lost 0 bases, the J end lost 7 bases, and 10 bases lay between the germline ends. The CDR3 DNA reads as TGTGCCATCAGTGAGTCCCAGGTCTCTAATGAGCAGTTCTTC. Its translation: CAISESQVSNEQFF.

The rearrangement uses TRBV11-2 and TRBJ2-2; 7 positions match TRBD1. Germline V CDR1 and CDR2: SGHAT, FQNNGV. The CDR3 runs to 16 residues. V trimming: 5 bases; J trimming: 0 bases; junction bases outside the gene matches: 6. CDR3 residues: CASSQGQPANTGELFF. DNA for the CDR3: TGTGCCAGCAGCCAGGGACAGCCAGCGAACACCGGGGAGCTGTTTTTT.

In DNA form, the CDR3 reads TGTGCCAGCAGCCGCGGGACCTACGAGCAGTACTTC. This translates into CASSRGTYEQYF. The rearrangement uses TRBV5-6 and TRBJ2-7, with a possible D match to TRBD2 (6 bases). The V end was cut by 4 bases, the J end by 2 bases, with 7 bases between. CDR1 is SGHDT, CDR2 YYEEEE, per germline. CDR3 length: 12 residues.

The gene calls are TRBV2 and TRBJ1-2; TRBD1 is a possible D gene (5 bases). V was trimmed by 6 bases and J by 6 bases, leaving 11 bases between them. Per germline, CDR1 SNHLY and CDR2 FYNNEI. The CDR3 consists of 12 residues. The CDR3 here is CASSVGQHGYTF. CDR3 DNA sequence: TGTGCCAGCAGCGTTGGACAACATGGCTACACCTTC.

Written as DNA, the CDR3 is TGTGCCAGCAGCTGGACAGGGAACACAGATACGCAGTATTTT. It specifies CASSWTGNTDTQYF. This chain links TRBV14 with TRBJ2-3; the match to TRBD1 covers 8 bases. The V and J ends lost 5 bases and 2 bases, in that order; junction bases with no gene match: 3. This CDR3 has 14 residues. Germline CDR1 is SGHDN and CDR2 is FVKESK.

The rearrangement joins TRBV3-1 (or the pseudogene TRBV3-2) to TRBJ1-3, with D unresolved. V was cut by 4 bases and J by 3 bases, with 13 bases left in between. This CDR3 contains 15 residues. The V gene's germline CDR1 is LGHDT and CDR2 YNNKEL (reference sequence). This chain's CDR3 is CASSLRAGGGNTIYF. DNA of the CDR3: TGTGCCAGCAGCCTTCGGGCGGGTGGTGGAAACACCATATATTTT.